This T cell receptor (beta chain) appears in the sequencing data of a study of chemoradiotherapy in HPV16-positive cancers. Turning to this clone: What it recognizes is unknown.

In germline, CDR1 is SGHAT, CDR2 FQDESV (reference sequence). V was cut by 1 base and J by 8 bases, with 12 bases left in between. The CDR3 length is 14 residues. Study conclusions and caveats: The functional HPV-specific definition rests on just two HPV16-positive patients.

Assay: immunoSEQ multiplex PCR; the TCRdb copy retains only in-frame clones and omits some. The sample shows approximately 5,900 clones, more than 65% of them seen only once. The sequencing used tumor tissue, collected from a patient who underwent chemoradiotherapy. This TCR came from a human donor with HPV-associated anogenital cancer. The genes are TRBV11-1 and TRBJ2-1; D call uncertain. The CDR3 is CASSLVPGMHEQFF. The CDR3, as DNA: TGTGCCAGCAGCTTAGTCCCAGGAATGCATGAGCAGTTCTTC.